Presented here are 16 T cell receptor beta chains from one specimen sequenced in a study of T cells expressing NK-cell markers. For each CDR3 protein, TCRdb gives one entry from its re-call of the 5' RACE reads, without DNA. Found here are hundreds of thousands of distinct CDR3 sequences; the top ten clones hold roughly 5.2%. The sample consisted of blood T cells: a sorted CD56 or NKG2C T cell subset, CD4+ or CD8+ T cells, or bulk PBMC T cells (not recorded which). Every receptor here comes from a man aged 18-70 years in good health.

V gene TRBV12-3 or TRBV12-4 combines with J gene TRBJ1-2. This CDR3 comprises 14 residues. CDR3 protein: CASSLRQGTSGYTF.

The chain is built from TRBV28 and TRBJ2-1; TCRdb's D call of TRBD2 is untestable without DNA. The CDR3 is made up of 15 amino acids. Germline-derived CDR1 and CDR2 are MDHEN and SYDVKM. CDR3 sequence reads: CASSSPGLRYNEQFF.

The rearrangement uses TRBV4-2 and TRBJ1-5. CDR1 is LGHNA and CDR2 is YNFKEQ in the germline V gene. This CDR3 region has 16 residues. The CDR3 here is CASSQETPHSNQPQHF.

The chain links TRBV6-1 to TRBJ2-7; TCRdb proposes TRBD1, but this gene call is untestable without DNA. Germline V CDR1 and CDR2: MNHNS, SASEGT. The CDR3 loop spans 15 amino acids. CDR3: CASRIRAGVSYEQYF.

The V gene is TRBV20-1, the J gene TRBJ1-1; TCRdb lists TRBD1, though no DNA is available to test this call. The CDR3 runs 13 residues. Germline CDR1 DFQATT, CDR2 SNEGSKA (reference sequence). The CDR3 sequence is CSVPDREVLGAFF.

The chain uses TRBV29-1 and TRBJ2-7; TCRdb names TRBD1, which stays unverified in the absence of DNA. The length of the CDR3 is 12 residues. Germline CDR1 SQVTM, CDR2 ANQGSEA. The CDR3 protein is CSVESYGGWQYF.

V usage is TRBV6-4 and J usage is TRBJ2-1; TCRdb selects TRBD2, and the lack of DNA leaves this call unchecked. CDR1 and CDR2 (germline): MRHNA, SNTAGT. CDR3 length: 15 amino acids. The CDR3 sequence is CASGTSGGPYNEQFF.

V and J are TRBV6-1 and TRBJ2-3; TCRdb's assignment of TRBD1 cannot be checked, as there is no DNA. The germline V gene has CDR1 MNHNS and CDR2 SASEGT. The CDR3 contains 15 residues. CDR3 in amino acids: CASRPAGARTDTQYF.

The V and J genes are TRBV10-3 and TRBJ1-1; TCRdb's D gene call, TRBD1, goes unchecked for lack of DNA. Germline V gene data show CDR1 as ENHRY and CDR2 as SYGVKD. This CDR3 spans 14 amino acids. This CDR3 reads CAIRSGQGAAEAFF.

The CDR3 spells CASSSRAPRGPYEQYF. The J gene is TRBJ2-7, the V gene TRBV6-5; TCRdb outputs TRBD1, but without DNA this stays unchecked. The CDR3 has 16 amino acids. Looked up from germline, CDR1 is MNHEY and CDR2 is SVGAGI.

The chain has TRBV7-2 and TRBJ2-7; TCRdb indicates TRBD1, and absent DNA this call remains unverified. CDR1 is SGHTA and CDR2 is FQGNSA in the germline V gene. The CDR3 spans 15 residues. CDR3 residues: CASSPRQGKGHEQYF.

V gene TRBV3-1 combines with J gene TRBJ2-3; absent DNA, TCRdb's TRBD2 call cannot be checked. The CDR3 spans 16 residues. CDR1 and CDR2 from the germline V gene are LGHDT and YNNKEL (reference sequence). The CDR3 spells CASTHDAGGPRDTQYF.

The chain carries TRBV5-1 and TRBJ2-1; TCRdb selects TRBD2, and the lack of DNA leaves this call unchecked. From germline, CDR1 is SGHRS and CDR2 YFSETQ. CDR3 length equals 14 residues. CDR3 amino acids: CASSTRNKRAEQFF.

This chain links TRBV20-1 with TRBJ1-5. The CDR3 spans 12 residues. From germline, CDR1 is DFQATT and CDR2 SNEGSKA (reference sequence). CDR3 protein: CSARQGNQPQHF.

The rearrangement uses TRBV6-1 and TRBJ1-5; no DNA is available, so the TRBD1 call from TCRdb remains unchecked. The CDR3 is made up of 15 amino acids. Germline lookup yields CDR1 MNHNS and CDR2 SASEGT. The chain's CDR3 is CASSGHRVANQPQHF.

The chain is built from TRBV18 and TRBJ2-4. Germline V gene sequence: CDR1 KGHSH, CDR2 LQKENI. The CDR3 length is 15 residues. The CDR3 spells CASSPSHSRKNIQYF. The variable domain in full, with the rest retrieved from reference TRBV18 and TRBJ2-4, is NAGVMQNPRHLVRRRGQEARLRCSPMKGHSHVYWYRQLPEEGLKFMVYLQKENIIDESGMPKERFSAEFPKEGPSILRIQQVVRGDSAAYFCASSPSHSRKNIQYFGAGTRLSVL.